This T cell receptor beta chain was retrieved from a study of cytomegalovirus exposure and HLA in healthy donors. The wider study: In terms of ancestry, the Caucasian-associated cluster contained about 80% of the 300 to 400 genotyped donors. The study, taken as a whole, reports: Some public TCRs appeared in many individuals, while most sequences were rare. There were fewer than 200 TCR beta chains listed as cytomegalovirus-associated.

This CDR3 has 16 residues. Trimming took 3 bases from V and 6 from J; bases not matched to a gene: 7. Germline V CDR1 and CDR2: LGHNA, YNFKEQ. PCR was performed using 60 Vbeta and 13 Jbeta primers. Original methodology: Some 11 million shared chains were among the roughly 80 million unique TCR beta chains that a later analysis counted. Some clones are missing from TCRdb's copy, which holds only in-frame ones; the method was immunoSEQ multiplex PCR. V, J and clone size derive from that table, while D and trimming were established from the DNA sequence. The repertoire holds fewer than 140,000 clones, roughly 77% seen once, with over 2% in the top ten. Remarks on this clone: Its target is not known.

V is TRBV4-2 and J is TRBJ2-3; TRBD2 matches at 12 bases. The sequenced sample was PBMCs. The receptor was isolated from a man aged 40-49 years in good health and CMV-seronegative. Written as DNA, the CDR3 is TGTGCCAGCAGCCATAGGACTAGCGGGGCCCGGGATACGCAGTATTTT. Its protein product is CASSHRTSGARDTQYF.